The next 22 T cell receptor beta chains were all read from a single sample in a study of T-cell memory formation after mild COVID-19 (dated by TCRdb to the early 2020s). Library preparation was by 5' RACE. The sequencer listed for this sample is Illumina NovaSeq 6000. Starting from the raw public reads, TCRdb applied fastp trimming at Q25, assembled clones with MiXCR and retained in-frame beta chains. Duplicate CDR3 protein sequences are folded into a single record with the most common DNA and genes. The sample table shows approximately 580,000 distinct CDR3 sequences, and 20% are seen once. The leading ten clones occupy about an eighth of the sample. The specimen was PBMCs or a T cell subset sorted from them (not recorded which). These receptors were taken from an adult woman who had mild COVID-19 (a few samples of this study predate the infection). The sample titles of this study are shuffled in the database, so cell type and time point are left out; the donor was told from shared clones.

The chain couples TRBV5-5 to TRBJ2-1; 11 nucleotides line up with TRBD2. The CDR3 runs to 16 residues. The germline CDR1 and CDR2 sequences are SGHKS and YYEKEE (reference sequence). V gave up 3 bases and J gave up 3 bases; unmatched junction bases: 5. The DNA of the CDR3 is TGTGCCAGCAGCTCAACCGGGACTAGCGGCTACAATGAGCAGTTCTTC. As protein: CASSSTGTSGYNEQFF.

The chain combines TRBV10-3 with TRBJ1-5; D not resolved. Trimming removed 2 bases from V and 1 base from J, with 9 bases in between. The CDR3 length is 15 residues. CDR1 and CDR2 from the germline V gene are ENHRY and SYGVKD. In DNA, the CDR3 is TGTGCCATCAGTGAGGCGGGTGGGAGCAATCAGCCCCAGCATTTT. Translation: CAISEAGGSNQPQHF.

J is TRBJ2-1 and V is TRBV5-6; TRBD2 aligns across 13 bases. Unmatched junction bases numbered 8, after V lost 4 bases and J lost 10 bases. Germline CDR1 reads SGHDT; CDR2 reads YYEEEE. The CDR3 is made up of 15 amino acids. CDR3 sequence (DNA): TGTGCCAGCAGCATCGCCGGGACTAGCGGGGTCGAGCAGTTCTTC. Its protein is CASSIAGTSGVEQFF.

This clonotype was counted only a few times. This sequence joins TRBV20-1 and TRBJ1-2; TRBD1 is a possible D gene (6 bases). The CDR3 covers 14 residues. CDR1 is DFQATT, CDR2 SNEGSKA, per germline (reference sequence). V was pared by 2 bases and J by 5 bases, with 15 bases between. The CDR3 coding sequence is TGCAGTGCTAGAAAAACCAGGGGCGAGTATGGCTACACCTTC. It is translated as CSARKTRGEYGYTF.

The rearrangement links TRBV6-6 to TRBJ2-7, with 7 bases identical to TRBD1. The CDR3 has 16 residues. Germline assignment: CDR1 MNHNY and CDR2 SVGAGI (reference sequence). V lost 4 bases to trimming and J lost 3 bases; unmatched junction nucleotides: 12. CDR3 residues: CASSSQNLGQDYEQYF. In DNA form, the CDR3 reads TGTGCCAGCAGTTCACAAAACTTAGGACAGGACTACGAGCAGTACTTC.

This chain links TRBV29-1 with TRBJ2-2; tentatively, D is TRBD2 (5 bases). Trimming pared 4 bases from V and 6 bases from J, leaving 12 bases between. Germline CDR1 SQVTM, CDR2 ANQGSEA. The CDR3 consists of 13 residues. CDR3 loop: CSVARGIAGELFF. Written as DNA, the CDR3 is TGCAGCGTTGCTCGGGGAATCGCCGGGGAGCTGTTTTTT.

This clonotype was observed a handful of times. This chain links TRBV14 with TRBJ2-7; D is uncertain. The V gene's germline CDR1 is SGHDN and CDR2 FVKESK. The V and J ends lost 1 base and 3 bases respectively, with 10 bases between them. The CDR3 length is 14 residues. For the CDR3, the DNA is TGTGCCAGCAGCCAAGGCGTCGCCTACTACGAGCAGTACTTC. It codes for CASSQGVAYYEQYF.

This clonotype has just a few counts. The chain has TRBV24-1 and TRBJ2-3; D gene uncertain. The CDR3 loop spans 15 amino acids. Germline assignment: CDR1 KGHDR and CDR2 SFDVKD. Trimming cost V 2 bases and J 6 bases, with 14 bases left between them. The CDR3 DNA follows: TGTGCCACCAGTGATTCAGCGACGCCTAGGGATACGCAGTATTTT. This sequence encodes CATSDSATPRDTQYF.

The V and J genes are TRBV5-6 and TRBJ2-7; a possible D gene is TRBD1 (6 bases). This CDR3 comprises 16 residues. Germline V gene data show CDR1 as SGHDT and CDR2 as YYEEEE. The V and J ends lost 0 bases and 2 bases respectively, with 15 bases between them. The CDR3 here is CASSLAHQGNTYEQYF. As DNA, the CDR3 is TGTGCCAGCAGCTTGGCGCACCAGGGGAATACCTACGAGCAGTACTTC.

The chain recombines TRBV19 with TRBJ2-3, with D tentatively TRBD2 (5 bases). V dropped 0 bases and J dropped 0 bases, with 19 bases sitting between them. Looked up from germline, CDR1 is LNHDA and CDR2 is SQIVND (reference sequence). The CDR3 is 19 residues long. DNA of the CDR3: TGTGCCAGTAGTATAGATCGAGGTGGGAGCCGAGTTAGCACAGATACGCAGTATTTT. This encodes CASSIDRGGSRVSTDTQYF.

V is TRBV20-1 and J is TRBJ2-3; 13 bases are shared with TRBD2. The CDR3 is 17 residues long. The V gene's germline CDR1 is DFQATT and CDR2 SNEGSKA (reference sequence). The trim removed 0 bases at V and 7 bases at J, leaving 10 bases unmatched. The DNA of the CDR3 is TGCAGTGCTAGAGACCCCGGACTAGCGGGGGCCAGAAATACGCAGTATTTT. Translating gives CSARDPGLAGARNTQYF.

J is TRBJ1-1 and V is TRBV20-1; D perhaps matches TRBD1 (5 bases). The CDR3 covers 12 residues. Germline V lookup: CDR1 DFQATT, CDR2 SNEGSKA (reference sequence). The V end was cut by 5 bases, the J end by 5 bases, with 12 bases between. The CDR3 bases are TGCAGTGCTGGAAGACGGGGGACTGAAGCTTTCTTT. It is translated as CSAGRRGTEAFF.

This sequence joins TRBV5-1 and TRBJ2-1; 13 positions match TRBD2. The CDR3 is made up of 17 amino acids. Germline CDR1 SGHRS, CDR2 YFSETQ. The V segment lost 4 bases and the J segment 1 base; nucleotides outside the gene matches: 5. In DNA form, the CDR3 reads TGCGCCAGCAGCCTGACGGGACTAGCGGGATCCTACAATGAGCAGTTCTTC. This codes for CASSLTGLAGSYNEQFF.

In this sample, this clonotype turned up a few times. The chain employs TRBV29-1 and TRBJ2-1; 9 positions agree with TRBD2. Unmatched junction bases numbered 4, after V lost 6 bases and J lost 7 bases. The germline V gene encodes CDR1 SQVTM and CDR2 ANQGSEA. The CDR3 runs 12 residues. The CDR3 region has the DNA TGCAGCGTCGGACTAGCGCGGAATGAGCAGTTCTTC. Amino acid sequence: CSVGLARNEQFF.

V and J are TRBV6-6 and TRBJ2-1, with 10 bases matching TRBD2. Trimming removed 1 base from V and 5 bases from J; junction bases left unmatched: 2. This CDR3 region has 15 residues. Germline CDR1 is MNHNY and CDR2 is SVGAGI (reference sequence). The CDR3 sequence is CASSYWLAGDNEQFF. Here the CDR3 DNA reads TGTGCCAGCAGTTACTGGCTAGCGGGAGACAATGAGCAGTTCTTC.

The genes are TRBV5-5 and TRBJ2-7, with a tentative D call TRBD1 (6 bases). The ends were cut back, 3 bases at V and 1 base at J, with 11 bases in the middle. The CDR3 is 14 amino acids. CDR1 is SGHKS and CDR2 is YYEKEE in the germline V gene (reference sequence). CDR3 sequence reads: CASSSMRGSYEQYF. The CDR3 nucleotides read TGTGCCAGCAGCTCAATGAGGGGGTCCTACGAGCAGTACTTC.

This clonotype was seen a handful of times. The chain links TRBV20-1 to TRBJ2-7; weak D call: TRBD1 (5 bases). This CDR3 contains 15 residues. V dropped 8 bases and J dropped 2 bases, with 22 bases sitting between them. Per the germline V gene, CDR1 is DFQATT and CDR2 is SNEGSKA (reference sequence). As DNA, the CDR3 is TGCAGTCCTCAAGGCTCGTTGCAGGGCCCCTACGAGCAGTACTTC. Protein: CSPQGSLQGPYEQYF.

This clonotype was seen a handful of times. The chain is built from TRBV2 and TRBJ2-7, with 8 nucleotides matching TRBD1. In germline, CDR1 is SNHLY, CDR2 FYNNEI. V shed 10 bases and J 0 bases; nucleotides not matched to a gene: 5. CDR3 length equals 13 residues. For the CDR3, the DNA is TGTGCCAACAGACAGGGGCCCTCCTACGAGCAGTACTTC. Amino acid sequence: CANRQGPSYEQYF.

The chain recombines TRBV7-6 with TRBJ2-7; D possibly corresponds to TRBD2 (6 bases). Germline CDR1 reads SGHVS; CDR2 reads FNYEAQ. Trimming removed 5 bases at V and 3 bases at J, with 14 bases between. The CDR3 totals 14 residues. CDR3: CASSPSFGGYEQYF. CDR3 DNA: TGTGCCAGCAGCCCTAGTTTCGGGGGCTACGAGCAGTACTTC.

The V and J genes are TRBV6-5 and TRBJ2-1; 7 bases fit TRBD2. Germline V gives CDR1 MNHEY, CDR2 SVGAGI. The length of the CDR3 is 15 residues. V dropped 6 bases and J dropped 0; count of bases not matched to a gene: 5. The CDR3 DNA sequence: TGTGCCAGCAGATCCTCTAGCGGCTCCTACAATGAGCAGTTCTTC. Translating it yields CASRSSSGSYNEQFF.

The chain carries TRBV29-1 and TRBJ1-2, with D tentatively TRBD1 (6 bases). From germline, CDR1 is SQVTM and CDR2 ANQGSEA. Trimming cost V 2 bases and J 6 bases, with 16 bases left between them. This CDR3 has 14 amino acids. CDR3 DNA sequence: TGCAGCGTTGAATGGGGGGGCGCGTGGAATGGCTACACCTTC. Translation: CSVEWGGAWNGYTF.

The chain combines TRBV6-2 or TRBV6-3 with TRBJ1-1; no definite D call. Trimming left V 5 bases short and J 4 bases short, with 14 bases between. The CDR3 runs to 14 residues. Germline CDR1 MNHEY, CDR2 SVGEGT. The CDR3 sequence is CASSEDIMGTEAFF. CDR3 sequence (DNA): TGTGCCAGCAGTGAAGACATAATGGGCACTGAAGCTTTCTTT.